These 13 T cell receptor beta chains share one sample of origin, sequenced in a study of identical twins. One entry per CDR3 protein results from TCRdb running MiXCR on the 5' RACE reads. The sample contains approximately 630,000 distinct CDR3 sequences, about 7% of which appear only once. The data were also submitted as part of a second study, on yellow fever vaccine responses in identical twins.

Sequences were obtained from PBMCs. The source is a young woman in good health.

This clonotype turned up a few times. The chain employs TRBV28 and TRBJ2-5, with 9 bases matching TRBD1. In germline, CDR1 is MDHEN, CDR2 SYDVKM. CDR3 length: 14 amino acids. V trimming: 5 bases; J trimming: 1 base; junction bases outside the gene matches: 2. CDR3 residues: CASSVTGGQETQYF. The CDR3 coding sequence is TGTGCCAGCAGTGTGACAGGGGGCCAAGAGACCCAGTACTTC.

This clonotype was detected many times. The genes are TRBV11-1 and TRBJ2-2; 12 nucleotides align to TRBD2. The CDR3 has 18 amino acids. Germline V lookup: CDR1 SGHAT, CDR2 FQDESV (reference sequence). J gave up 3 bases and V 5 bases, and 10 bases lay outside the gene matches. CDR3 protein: CASSHSRTSGTDTGELFF. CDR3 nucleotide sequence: TGTGCCAGCAGCCATTCCCGGACTAGCGGGACAGACACCGGGGAGCTGTTTTTT.

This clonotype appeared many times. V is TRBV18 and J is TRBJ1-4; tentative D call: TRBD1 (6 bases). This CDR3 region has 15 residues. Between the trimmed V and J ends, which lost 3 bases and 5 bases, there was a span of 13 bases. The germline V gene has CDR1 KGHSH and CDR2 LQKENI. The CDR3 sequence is CASSPSRQANEKLFF. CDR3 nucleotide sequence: TGTGCCAGCTCACCGTCCCGACAGGCCAATGAAAAACTGTTTTTT.

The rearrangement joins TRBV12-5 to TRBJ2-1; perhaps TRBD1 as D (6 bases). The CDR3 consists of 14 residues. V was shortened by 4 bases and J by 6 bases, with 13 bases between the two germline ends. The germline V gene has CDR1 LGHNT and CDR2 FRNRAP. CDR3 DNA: TGTGCTAGTGGTTCCCCGAACAGGGTCAATGAGCAGTTCTTC. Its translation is CASGSPNRVNEQFF.

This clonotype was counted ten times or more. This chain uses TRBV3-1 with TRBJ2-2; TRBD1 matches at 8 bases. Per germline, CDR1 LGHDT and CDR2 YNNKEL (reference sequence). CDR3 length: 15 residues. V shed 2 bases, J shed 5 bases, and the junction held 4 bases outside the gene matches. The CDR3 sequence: CASSQSWTGTGELFF. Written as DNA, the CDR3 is TGTGCCAGCAGCCAATCCTGGACAGGGACCGGGGAGCTGTTTTTT.

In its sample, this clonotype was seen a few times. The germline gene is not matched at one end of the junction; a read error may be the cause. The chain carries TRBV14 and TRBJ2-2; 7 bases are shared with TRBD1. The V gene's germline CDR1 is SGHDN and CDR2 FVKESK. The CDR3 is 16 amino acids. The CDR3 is CASSQTTGWSTWELFF. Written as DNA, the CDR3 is TGTGCCAGCAGCCAGACGACAGGGTGGAGCACCTGGGAGCTGTTTTTT.

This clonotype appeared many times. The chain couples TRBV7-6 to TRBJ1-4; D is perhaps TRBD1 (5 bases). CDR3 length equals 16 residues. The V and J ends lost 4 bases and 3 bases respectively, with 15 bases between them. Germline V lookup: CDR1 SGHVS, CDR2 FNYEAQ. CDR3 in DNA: TGTGCCAGCAGCTCGCGCCCCTGGGGCCCTAATGAAAAACTGTTTTTT. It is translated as CASSSRPWGPNEKLFF.

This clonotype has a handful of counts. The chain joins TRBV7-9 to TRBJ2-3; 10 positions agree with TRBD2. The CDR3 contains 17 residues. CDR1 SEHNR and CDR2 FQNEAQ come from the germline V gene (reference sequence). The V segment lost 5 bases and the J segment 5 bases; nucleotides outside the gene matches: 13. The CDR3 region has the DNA TGTGCCAGCAGCCAGGGACTAGCGCCGAGTAGGGTAGATACGCAGTATTTT. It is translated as CASSQGLAPSRVDTQYF.

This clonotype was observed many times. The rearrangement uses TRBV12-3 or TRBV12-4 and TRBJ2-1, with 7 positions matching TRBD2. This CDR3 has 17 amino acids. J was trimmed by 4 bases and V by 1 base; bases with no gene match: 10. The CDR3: CASSLGRVARGYNEQFF. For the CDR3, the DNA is TGTGCCAGCAGTTTAGGGCGGGTCGCGCGGGGGTACAATGAGCAGTTCTTC.

The CDR3 protein is CASSDGAGLTDTQYF. CDR3 sequence (DNA): TGTGCCAGCAGTGACGGAGCGGGGCTCACAGATACGCAGTATTTT. The genes are TRBV6-4 and TRBJ2-3; 7 nucleotides agree with TRBD2. Germline CDR1 MRHNA, CDR2 SNTAGT. Trimming cost V 2 bases and J 2 bases; bases outside gene matches: 4. The CDR3 is 15 amino acids.

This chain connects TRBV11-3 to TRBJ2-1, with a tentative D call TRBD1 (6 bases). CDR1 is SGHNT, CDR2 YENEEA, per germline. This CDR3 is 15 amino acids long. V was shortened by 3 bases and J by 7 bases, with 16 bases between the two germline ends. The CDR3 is CASSLDRPTHNEQFF. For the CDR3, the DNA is TGTGCCAGCAGCTTGGACAGACCTACACATAATGAGCAGTTCTTC. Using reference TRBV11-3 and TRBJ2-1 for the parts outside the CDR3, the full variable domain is EAGVVQSPRYKIIEKKQPVAFWCNPISGHNTLYWYLQNLGQGPELLIRYENEEAVDDSQLPKDRFSAERLKGVDSTLKIQPAELGDSAVYLCASSLDRPTHNEQFFGPGTRLTVL.

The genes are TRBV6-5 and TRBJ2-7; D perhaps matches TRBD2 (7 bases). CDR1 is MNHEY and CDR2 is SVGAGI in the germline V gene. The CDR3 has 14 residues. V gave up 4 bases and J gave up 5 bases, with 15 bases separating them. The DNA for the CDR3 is TGTGCCAGCAGTTCTAGGGGGGCGGGGGACGAGCAGTACGTC. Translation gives CASSSRGAGDEQYV.

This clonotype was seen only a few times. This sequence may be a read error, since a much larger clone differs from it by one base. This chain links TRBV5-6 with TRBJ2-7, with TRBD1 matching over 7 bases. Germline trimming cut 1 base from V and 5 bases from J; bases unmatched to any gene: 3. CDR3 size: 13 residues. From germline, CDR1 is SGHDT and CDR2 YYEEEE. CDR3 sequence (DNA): TGTGCCAGCAGCTTGTTACAGGGGAACGAGCAGTACTTC. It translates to CASSLLQGNEQYF. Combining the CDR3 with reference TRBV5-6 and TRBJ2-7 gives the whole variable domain DAGVTQSPTHLIKTRGQQVTLRCSPKSGHDTVSWYQQALGQGPQFIFQYYEEEERQRGNFPDRFSGHQFPNYSSELNVNALLLGDSALYLCASSLLQGNEQYFGPGTRLTVT.